The T cell receptor beta chain under discussion was sequenced for a study of T cell changes during pregnancy in multiple sclerosis. This clone was seen just once. Data came from immunoSEQ multiplex PCR; TCRdb stores just in-frame clones and leaves some out. The data contain 88,000 or so clones, about 90% of them singletons. V lost 1 base to trimming and J lost 5 bases; unmatched junction nucleotides: 8. This CDR3 has 16 residues. The germline CDR1 and CDR2 sequences are SGHNT and YYREEE (reference sequence). This sequence joins TRBV5-4 and TRBJ2-3, with TRBD2 matching over 9 bases. The receptor comes from a female donor with multiple sclerosis, enrolled in a pregnancy study. The sample here was peripheral blood, taken before pregnancy. In nucleotides, the CDR3 is TGTGCCAGCAGCTTGCGGGCGGGGGGGCAGGAAGATACGCAGTATTTT. This sequence encodes CASSLRAGGQEDTQYF.